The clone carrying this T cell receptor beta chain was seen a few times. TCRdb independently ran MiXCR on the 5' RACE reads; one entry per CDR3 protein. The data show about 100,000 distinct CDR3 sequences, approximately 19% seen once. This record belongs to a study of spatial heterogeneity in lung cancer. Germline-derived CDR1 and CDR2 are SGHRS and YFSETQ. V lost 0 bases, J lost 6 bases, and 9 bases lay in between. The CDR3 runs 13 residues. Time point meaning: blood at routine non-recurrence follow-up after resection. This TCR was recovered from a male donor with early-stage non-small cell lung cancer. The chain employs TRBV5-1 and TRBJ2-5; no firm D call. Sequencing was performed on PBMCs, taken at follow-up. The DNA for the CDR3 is TGCGCCAGCAGCTTGGAAGATCGACAGACCCAGTACTTC. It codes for CASSLEDRQTQYF. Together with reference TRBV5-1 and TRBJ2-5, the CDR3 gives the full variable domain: KAGVTQTPRYLIKTRGQQVTLSCSPISGHRSVSWYQQTPGQGLQFLFEYFSETQRNKGNFPGRFSGRQFSNSRSEMNVSTLELGDSALYLCASSLEDRQTQYFGPGTRLLVL.